Described below is a single T cell receptor beta chain sequence and its context. Its antigen is not identified. These data are taken from a study of beta chain features in type 1 diabetes. Regarding the study as a whole: Shorter TCRB CDR3s, moderately but significantly so, marked every one of the four CD4+ subsets in Type 1 diabetes patients.

Reverse transcription of all isolated RNA meant that expressed TCRB transcripts were sequenced. Repertoires were generated with immunoSEQ multiplex PCR, while TCRdb's copy carries only in-frame clones and drops some. There are 310,000 or so clones in the sample; 7% to 10% occur only once, and roughly 1% lies in the top ten. Trimming at V came to 2 bases and at J to 3 bases, leaving 2 bases not matched to a gene. Germline assignment: CDR1 GTSNPN and CDR2 SVGIG (reference sequence). This CDR3 has 13 amino acids. What was sequenced was central memory CD4+ T cells from blood. The receptor's source is a man aged 30-40 years with type 1 diabetes. V is TRBV30 and J is TRBJ2-5, with TRBD1 matching over 8 bases. CDR3 protein: CAWSPQGEETQYF. For the CDR3, the DNA is TGTGCCTGGAGTCCACAGGGGGAAGAGACCCAGTACTTC.